This TCR beta chain was documented in a study of blood T cell repertoires in COVID-19. For the study at large: The samples span acute and convalescent COVID-19 from the United States, Italy and Spain.

Per the authors' pipeline: The authors estimated nucleated cell counts from reference gene primer amplification. Only in-frame clones appear in the TCRdb table, and some are missing; sequencing was by immunoSEQ multiplex PCR. That table gives V, J and clone size, and the DNA gave D and trimming. The table records over 300,000 clones, 89% of them present only once. The CDR3 runs to 14 residues. The V gene lost 5 bases and the J gene lost 4 bases, with 14 bases spanning the gap. Germline values: CDR1 SEHNR, CDR2 FQNEAQ (reference sequence). V usage is TRBV7-9 and J usage is TRBJ1-2, with a tentative D call TRBD1 (5 bases). The origin of this receptor is a man aged 18 to 30 who had recovered from COVID-19. What was sequenced was peripheral blood. The CDR3 is CASSPPDSLYGYTF. CDR3 nucleotides: TGTGCCAGCAGCCCCCCCGACAGCCTCTATGGCTACACCTTC. The full variable domain, in which reference TRBV7-9 and TRBJ1-2 provide the parts outside the CDR3, is DTGVSQNPRHKITKRGQNVTFRCDPISEHNRLYWYRQTLGQGPEFLTYFQNEAQLEKSRLLSDRFSAERPKGSFSTLEIQRTEQGDSAMYLCASSPPDSLYGYTFGSGTRLTVV.